Listed below are T cell receptor beta chains from one sample, sequenced in a study of blood T cell repertoires in COVID-19. TCRdb's table, derived via immunoSEQ multiplex PCR, lists solely in-frame clones and lacks some. Of some 300,000 clones listed, around 84% were seen once; the top ten hold 1.3%. The sample consisted of peripheral blood. Every receptor here comes from a man between 65 and 85 years old with acute or convalescent COVID-19. Each CDR3 is given with its conserved first and last residue. The D gene is left open where the match is weak. Clone sizes are given selectively: once, few, many, or a class where the clone is expanded.

d_gene: TRBD1
abundance: NA
v_gene: TRBV18
len: 15
j_gene: TRBJ2-5
CDR3nt: TGTGCCAGCTCACCCCCGGGACAGGGAGGCGAGACCCAGTACTTC
CDR3aa: CASSPPGQGGETQYF

d_gene: TRBD1
abundance: NA
v_gene: TRBV28
len: 15
j_gene: TRBJ1-2
CDR3nt: TGTGCCAGCAGTACTTCCCCGGGACAGGGGTATGGCTACACCTTC
CDR3aa: CASSTSPGQGYGYTF

d_gene: NA
abundance: few
v_gene: TRBV28
len: 13
j_gene: TRBJ1-6
CDR3nt: TGTGCCAGCAGGGGGCAACTCAATTCACCCCTCCACTTT
CDR3aa: CASRGQLNSPLHF

d_gene: NA
abundance: NA
v_gene: TRBV18
len: 15
j_gene: TRBJ1-1
CDR3nt: TGTGCCAGCTCACCACAAGGAGGCGGGGGCACTGAAGCTTTCTTT
CDR3aa: CASSPQGGGGTEAFF

d_gene: TRBD1
abundance: NA
v_gene: TRBV6-5
len: 12
j_gene: TRBJ1-2
CDR3nt: TGTGCCAGCAGGAGCACAGGGGAGGGCTACACCTTC
CDR3aa: CASRSTGEGYTF

d_gene: TRBD1
abundance: few
v_gene: TRBV10-3
len: 14
j_gene: TRBJ1-2
CDR3nt: TGTGCCATCAGGGAGACAGGGGGAGACTATGGCTACACCTTC
CDR3aa: CAIRETGGDYGYTF

d_gene: TRBD2
abundance: NA
v_gene: TRBV10-3
len: 17
j_gene: TRBJ2-3
CDR3nt: TGTGCCATCAGTGTCCCTAGCGGGGGGTCTCGCACAGATACGCAGTATTTT
CDR3aa: CAISVPSGGSRTDTQYF

d_gene: TRBD2
abundance: NA
v_gene: TRBV7-2
len: 15
j_gene: TRBJ2-1
CDR3nt: TGTGCCAGCAGCTTAACTAGCGGGGCCAACAATGAGCAGTTCTTC
CDR3aa: CASSLTSGANNEQFF

d_gene: NA
abundance: NA
v_gene: TRBV11-2
len: 16
j_gene: TRBJ1-5
CDR3nt: TGTGCCAGCAGCTCTCGACAGATTTATAGCAATCAGCCCCAGCATTTT
CDR3aa: CASSSRQIYSNQPQHF

d_gene: TRBD1
abundance: NA
v_gene: TRBV15
len: 16
j_gene: TRBJ2-3
CDR3nt: TGTGCCACCAGAACCGGGACAGGGGGATTTACAGATACGCAGTATTTT
CDR3aa: CATRTGTGGFTDTQYF

d_gene: NA
abundance: NA
v_gene: TRBV5-1
len: 16
j_gene: TRBJ2-2
CDR3nt: TGCGCCAGCAGCTTCCGGGGGTCGACAGGGACCGGGGAGCTGTTTTTT
CDR3aa: CASSFRGSTGTGELFF

d_gene: TRBD2
abundance: NA
v_gene: TRBV9
len: 15
j_gene: TRBJ2-1
CDR3nt: TGTGCCAGCAGCGCTAAACTAGCGGGAGTTAATGAGCAGTTCTTC
CDR3aa: CASSAKLAGVNEQFF

d_gene: NA
abundance: NA
v_gene: TRBV6-5
len: 14
j_gene: TRBJ2-7
CDR3nt: TGTGCCAGCACCTCAGGGGGGTTCTCCTACGAGCAGTACTTC
CDR3aa: CASTSGGFSYEQYF

d_gene: NA
abundance: few
v_gene: TRBV9
len: 15
j_gene: TRBJ1-2
CDR3nt: TGTGCCAGCAGTCCTTATTCAGGGATTTCGGATGGCTACACCTTC
CDR3aa: CASSPYSGISDGYTF

d_gene: NA
abundance: NA
v_gene: TRBV7-3
len: 14
j_gene: TRBJ1-6
CDR3nt: TGTGCCAGCAGCTTATCTGAGGGTATTTCACCCCTCCACTTT
CDR3aa: CASSLSEGISPLHF

d_gene: TRBD1
abundance: few
v_gene: TRBV4-3
len: 17
j_gene: TRBJ1-2
CDR3nt: TGCGCCAGCAGCCAAGAGTTGGGACAGATCTTCAACTATGGCTACACCTTC
CDR3aa: CASSQELGQIFNYGYTF

d_gene: TRBD2
abundance: NA
v_gene: TRBV2
len: 15
j_gene: TRBJ2-1
CDR3nt: TGTGCCAGCAGGGACGGACTAGCGGGAGGTAGCGAGCAGTTCTTC
CDR3aa: CASRDGLAGGSEQFF

d_gene: NA
abundance: NA
v_gene: TRBV6-5
len: 14
j_gene: TRBJ1-2
CDR3nt: TGTGCCAGCAGAGACCCGACAGGAAACTATGGCTACACCTTC
CDR3aa: CASRDPTGNYGYTF

d_gene: NA
abundance: NA
v_gene: TRBV7-2
len: 14
j_gene: TRBJ2-3
CDR3nt: TGTGCCAGCAGCTCAAGCAGGAGCACAGATACGCAGTATTTT
CDR3aa: CASSSSRSTDTQYF

d_gene: NA
abundance: few
v_gene: TRBV16
len: 14
j_gene: TRBJ1-1
CDR3nt: TGTGCCAGCAGCCAATCCAGGGCGGTCACTGAAGCTTTCTTT
CDR3aa: CASSQSRAVTEAFF

d_gene: NA
abundance: NA
v_gene: TRBV11-2
len: 12
j_gene: TRBJ1-2
CDR3nt: TGTGCCAGCAGCTTAGCCGGTTCCGGCTACACCTTC
CDR3aa: CASSLAGSGYTF

d_gene: TRBD2
abundance: NA
v_gene: TRBV5-1
len: 14
j_gene: TRBJ2-3
CDR3nt: TGCGCCAGCAGCCCTGAGACTAGCGGGGATACGCAGTATTTT
CDR3aa: CASSPETSGDTQYF

d_gene: NA
abundance: NA
v_gene: TRBV6-5
len: 16
j_gene: TRBJ2-1
CDR3nt: TGTGCCAGCAGTTACTCGGAGGCTACCGGCTACAATGAGCAGTTCTTC
CDR3aa: CASSYSEATGYNEQFF

d_gene: NA
abundance: NA
v_gene: TRBV4-3
len: 14
j_gene: TRBJ1-1
CDR3nt: TGCGCCAGCAGCCAAGATTACCGCGACACTGAAGCTTTCTTT
CDR3aa: CASSQDYRDTEAFF

d_gene: TRBD1
abundance: NA
v_gene: TRBV30
len: 14
j_gene: TRBJ1-4
CDR3nt: TGTGCCTGGACCGACAGGGTCAGTACGGAAAAACTGTTTTTT
CDR3aa: CAWTDRVSTEKLFF

d_gene: NA
abundance: NA
v_gene: TRBV27
len: 15
j_gene: TRBJ2-6
CDR3nt: TGTGCCAGCAGTCAAGGGGGCTCTGGGGCCAACGTCCTGACTTTC
CDR3aa: CASSQGGSGANVLTF

d_gene: TRBD2
abundance: NA
v_gene: TRBV18
len: 14
j_gene: TRBJ2-3
CDR3nt: TGTGCCAGCTTGACTAGCGGGGTCACAGATACGCAGTATTTT
CDR3aa: CASLTSGVTDTQYF

d_gene: NA
abundance: NA
v_gene: TRBV9
len: 15
j_gene: TRBJ1-6
CDR3nt: TGTGCCAGCACGGAAGGGAGCTCCTATAATTCACCCCTCCACTTT
CDR3aa: CASTEGSSYNSPLHF

d_gene: NA
abundance: once
v_gene: TRBV15
len: 17
j_gene: TRBJ2-7
CDR3nt: TGTGCCACCAGCAGAATCGCGGGGGTCAGGGGGCTCTACGAGCAGTACTTC
CDR3aa: CATSRIAGVRGLYEQYF

d_gene: NA
abundance: NA
v_gene: TRBV5-1
len: 14
j_gene: TRBJ2-3
CDR3nt: TGCGCCAGCAGCTTGGTTAGGGACACCGATACGCAGTATTTT
CDR3aa: CASSLVRDTDTQYF

d_gene: TRBD1
abundance: NA
v_gene: TRBV12-3/TRBV12-4
len: 13
j_gene: TRBJ1-2
CDR3nt: TGTGCCAGCAGTACGGACAGGGGACGTGGCTACACCTTC
CDR3aa: CASSTDRGRGYTF

d_gene: NA
abundance: few
v_gene: TRBV3-1/TRBV3-2
len: 14
j_gene: TRBJ1-6
CDR3nt: TGTGCCAGCACCGCAGGGGAGATTAATTCACCCCTCCACTTT
CDR3aa: CASTAGEINSPLHF